Below, one TCR beta chain is given with its context. This record belongs to a study of blood T cell repertoires in COVID-19. In the study overall: Collection of acute and convalescent COVID-19 samples took place in the United States, Italy and Spain. In each case, the material was cDNA or gDNA derived from T cells, B-cell-depleted T cells, or PBMCs.

Those who participated ranged in age from roughly 18 to 100 years and resided in 20 to 30 US areas. Trimming removed 8 bases from V and 1 base from J, with 8 bases in between. The CDR3 sequence is 12 residues long. Germline V gene data show CDR1 as KGHSH and CDR2 as LQKENI. In the original analysis: Amplifying reference gene primers gave estimates of nucleated cell counts. The method was immunoSEQ multiplex PCR; TCRdb's version includes in-frame clones alone and lacks a portion of them. V, J and clone size are taken as reported in that table, and D and trimming were inferred from the DNA itself. The data contain some 200,000 clones, approximately 88% of them singletons.

The source material was PBMCs or T cells enriched from blood (not recorded which). V usage is TRBV18 and J usage is TRBJ1-1; possible D gene TRBD1, 6 bases. The sequence was collected from a man between 18 and 29 years old with acute COVID-19. DNA for the CDR3: TGTGCCAGCGGGACACAGAACACTGAAGCTTTCTTT. Translation gives CASGTQNTEAFF. The whole variable domain, filled in from reference TRBV18 and TRBJ1-1, reads NAGVMQNPRHLVRRRGQEARLRCSPMKGHSHVYWYRQLPEEGLKFMVYLQKENIIDESGMPKERFSAEFPKEGPSILRIQQVVRGDSAAYFCASGTQNTEAFFGQGTRLTVV.